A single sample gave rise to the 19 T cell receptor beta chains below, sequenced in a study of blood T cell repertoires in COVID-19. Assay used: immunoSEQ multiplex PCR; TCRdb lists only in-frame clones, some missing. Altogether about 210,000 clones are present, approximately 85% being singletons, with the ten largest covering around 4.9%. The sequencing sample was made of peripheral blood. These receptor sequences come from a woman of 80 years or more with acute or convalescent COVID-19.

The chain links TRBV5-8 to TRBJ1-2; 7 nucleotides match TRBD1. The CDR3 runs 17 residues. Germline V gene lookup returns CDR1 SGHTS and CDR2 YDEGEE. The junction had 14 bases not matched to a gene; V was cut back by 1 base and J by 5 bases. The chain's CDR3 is CASSLSVWGQRSYGYTF. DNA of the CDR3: TGTGCCAGCAGCTTGTCAGTCTGGGGACAGAGATCGTATGGCTACACCTTC. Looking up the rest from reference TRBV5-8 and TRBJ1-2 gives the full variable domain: EAGVTQSPTHLIKTRGQQATLRCSPISGHTSVYWYQQALGLGLQFLLWYDEGEERNRGNFPPRFSGRQFPNYSSELNVNALELEDSALYLCASSLSVWGQRSYGYTFGSGTRLTVV.

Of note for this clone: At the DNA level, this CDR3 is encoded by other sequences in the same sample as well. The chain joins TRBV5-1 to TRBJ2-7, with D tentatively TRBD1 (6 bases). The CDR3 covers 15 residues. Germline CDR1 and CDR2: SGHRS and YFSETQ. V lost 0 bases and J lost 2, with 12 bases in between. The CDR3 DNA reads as TGCGCCAGCAGCTTGGCCCAGGGGCTCACCTACGAGCAGTACTTC. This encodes CASSLAQGLTYEQYF.

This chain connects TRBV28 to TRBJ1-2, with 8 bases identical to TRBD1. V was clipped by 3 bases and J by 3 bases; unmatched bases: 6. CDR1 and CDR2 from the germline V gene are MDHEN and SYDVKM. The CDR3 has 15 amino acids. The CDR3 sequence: CASSFGQGRYYGYTF. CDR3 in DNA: TGTGCCAGCAGTTTTGGACAGGGAAGGTACTATGGCTACACCTTC.

The CDR3, as DNA: TGTGCCAGCAGTTCACAGGGGGTCACTAGTCAGCCCCAGCATTTT. Protein sequence: CASSSQGVTSQPQHF. V and J are TRBV28 and TRBJ1-5; 8 bases are a match to TRBD1. CDR1 MDHEN and CDR2 SYDVKM come from the germline V gene. The CDR3 has 15 residues. V dropped 4 bases and J dropped 6; count of bases not matched to a gene: 8.

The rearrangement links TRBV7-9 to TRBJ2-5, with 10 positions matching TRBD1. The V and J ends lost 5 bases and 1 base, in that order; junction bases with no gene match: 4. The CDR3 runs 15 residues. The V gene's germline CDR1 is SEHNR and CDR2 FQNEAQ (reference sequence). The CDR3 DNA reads TGTGCCAGCAGCCGCAGGACAGGGGGCCAAGAGACCCAGTACTTC. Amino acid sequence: CASSRRTGGQETQYF.

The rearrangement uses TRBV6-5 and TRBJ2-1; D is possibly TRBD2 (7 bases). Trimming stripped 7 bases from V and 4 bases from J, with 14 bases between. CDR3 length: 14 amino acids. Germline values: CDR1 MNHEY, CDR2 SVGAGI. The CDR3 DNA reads TGTGCCAGCACTAATAGGGGGGGGTACAATGAGCAGTTCTTC. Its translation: CASTNRGGYNEQFF.

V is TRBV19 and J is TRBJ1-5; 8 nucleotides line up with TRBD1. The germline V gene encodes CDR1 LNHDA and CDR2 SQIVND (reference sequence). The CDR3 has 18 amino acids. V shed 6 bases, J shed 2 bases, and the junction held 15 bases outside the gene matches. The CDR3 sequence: CASSQTPDRARGNQPQHF. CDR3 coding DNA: TGTGCCAGTAGCCAAACTCCGGACAGGGCTCGCGGCAATCAGCCCCAGCATTTT. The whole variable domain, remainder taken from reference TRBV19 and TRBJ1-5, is DGGITQSPKYLFRKEGQNVTLSCEQNLNHDAMYWYRQDPGQGLRLIYYSQIVNDFQKGDIAEGYSVSREKKESFPLTVTSAQKNPTAFYLCASSQTPDRARGNQPQHFGDGTRLSIL.

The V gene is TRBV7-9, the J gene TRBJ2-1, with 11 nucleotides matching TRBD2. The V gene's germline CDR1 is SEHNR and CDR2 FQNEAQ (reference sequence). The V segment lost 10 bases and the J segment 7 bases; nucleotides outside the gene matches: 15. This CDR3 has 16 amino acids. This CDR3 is CATGRAGTSGGNEQFF. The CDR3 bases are TGTGCCACCGGCCGCGCCGGGACTAGCGGAGGGAATGAGCAGTTCTTC.

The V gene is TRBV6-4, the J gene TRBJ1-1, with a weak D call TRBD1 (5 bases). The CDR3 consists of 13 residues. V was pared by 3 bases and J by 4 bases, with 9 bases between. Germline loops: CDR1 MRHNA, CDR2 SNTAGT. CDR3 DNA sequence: TGTGCCAGCAGTGAGGCAAGGGGCACTGAAGCTTTCTTT. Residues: CASSEARGTEAFF.

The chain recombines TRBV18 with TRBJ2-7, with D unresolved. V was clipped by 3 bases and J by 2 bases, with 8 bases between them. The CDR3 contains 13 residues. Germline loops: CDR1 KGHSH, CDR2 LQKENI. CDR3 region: CASSPPTTYEQYF. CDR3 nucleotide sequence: TGTGCCAGCTCACCTCCAACAACCTACGAGCAGTACTTC. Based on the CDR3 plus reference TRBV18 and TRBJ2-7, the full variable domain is NAGVMQNPRHLVRRRGQEARLRCSPMKGHSHVYWYRQLPEEGLKFMVYLQKENIIDESGMPKERFSAEFPKEGPSILRIQQVVRGDSAAYFCASSPPTTYEQYFGPGTRLTVT.

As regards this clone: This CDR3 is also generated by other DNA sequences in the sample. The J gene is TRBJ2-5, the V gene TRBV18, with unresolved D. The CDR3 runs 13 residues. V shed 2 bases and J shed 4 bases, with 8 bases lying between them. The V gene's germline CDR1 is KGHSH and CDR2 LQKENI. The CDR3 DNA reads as TGTGCCAGCTCACCATTGTCAGGAGAGACCCAGTACTTC. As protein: CASSPLSGETQYF.

CDR3 coding DNA: TGTGCCAGCAGCACCAGGGGGTTTGGAGAGACCCAGTACTTC. Residues: CASSTRGFGETQYF. The genes are TRBV11-2 and TRBJ2-5, with 7 bases fitting TRBD1. The germline gives CDR1 SGHAT, CDR2 FQNNGV. CDR3 size: 14 residues. The junction had 7 bases not matched to a gene; V was cut back by 5 bases and J by 4 bases.

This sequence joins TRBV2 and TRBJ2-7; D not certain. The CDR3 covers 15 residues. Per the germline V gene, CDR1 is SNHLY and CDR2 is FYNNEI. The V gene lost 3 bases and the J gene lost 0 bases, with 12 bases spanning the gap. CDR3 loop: CASSDQPALSYEQYF. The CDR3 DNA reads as TGTGCCAGCAGTGATCAACCAGCGCTCTCCTACGAGCAGTACTTC.

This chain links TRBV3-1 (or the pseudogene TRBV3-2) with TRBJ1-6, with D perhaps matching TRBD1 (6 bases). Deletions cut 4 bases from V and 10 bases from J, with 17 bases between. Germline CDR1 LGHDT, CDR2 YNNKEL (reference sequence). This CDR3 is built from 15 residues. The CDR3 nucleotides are TGTGCCAGCAGCCGCCACAGGGCATCGGGCTCACCCCTCCACTTT. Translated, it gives CASSRHRASGSPLHF.

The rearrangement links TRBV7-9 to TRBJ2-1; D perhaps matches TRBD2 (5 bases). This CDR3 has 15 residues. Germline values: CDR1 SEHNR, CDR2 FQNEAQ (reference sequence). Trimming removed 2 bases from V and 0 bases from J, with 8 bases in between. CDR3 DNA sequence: TGTGCCAGCAGCTTAAAAGCGGACTCCTACAATGAGCAGTTCTTC. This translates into CASSLKADSYNEQFF. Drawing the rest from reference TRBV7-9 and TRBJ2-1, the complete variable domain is DTGVSQNPRHKITKRGQNVTFRCDPISEHNRLYWYRQTLGQGPEFLTYFQNEAQLEKSRLLSDRFSAERPKGSFSTLEIQRTEQGDSAMYLCASSLKADSYNEQFFGPGTRLTVL.

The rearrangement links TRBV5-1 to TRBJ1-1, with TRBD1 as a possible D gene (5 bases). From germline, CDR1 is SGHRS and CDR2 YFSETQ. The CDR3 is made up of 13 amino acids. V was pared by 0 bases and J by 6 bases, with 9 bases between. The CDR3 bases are TGCGCCAGCAGCTTGGTTGGGGGGTCTGAAGCTTTCTTT. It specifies CASSLVGGSEAFF.

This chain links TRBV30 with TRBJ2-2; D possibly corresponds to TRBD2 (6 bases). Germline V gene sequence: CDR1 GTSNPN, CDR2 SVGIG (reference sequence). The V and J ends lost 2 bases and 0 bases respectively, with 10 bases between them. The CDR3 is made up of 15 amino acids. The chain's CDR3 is CAWSWGGTNTGELFF. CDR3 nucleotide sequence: TGTGCCTGGAGTTGGGGAGGCACGAACACCGGGGAGCTGTTTTTT. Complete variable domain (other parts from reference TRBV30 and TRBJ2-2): SQTIHQWPATLVQPVGSPLSLECTVEGTSNPNLYWYRQAAGRGLQLLFYSVGIGQISSEVPQNLSASRPQDRQFILSSKKLLLSDSGFYLCAWSWGGTNTGELFFGEGSRLTVL.

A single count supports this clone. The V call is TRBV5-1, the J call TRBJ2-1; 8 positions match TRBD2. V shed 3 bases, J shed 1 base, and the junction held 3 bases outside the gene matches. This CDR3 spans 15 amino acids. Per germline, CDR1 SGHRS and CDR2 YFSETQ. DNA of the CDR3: TGCGCCAGCAGCTATAGCGGGGATTCCTACAATGAGCAGTTCTTC. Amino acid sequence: CASSYSGDSYNEQFF.

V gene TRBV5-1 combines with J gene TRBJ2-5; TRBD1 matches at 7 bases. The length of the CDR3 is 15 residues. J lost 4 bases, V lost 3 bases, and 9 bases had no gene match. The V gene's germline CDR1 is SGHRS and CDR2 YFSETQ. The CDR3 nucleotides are TGCGCCAGCAGCTCGGTCGGGACAGAATCAGAGACCCAGTACTTC. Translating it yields CASSSVGTESETQYF.